This passage covers 19 T cell receptor beta chains from one sample sequenced in a study of shared clonotypes between healthy human individuals. Only in-frame clones appear in the TCRdb table, and some are missing; sequencing was by immunoSEQ multiplex PCR. Found here are 2 million to 2.5 million clones, just over 90% of them singletons; the top ten hold about 0.41%. Sequenced material: naive CD4+ T cells from PBMCs. Subset given: CD45RA+ positively selected. These receptors came from a man between 18 and 29 years old in good health. Some clones in this sample may be carry-over from other donors' samples.

The chain combines TRBV6-5 with TRBJ2-7; D assignment may be TRBD1 or TRBD2 (5 bases each). V gave up 4 bases and J gave up 6 bases, with 13 bases separating them. The CDR3 length is 13 residues. Per the germline V gene, CDR1 is MNHEY and CDR2 is SVGAGI. The CDR3 sequence is CASSSAGRSEQYF. CDR3 nucleotides: TGTGCCAGCAGTTCGGCAGGGAGATCCGAGCAGTACTTC.

The chain carries TRBV6-5 and TRBJ1-5; D is uncertain. This CDR3 has 16 amino acids. Germline CDR1 is MNHEY and CDR2 is SVGAGI. Trimming pared 4 bases from V and 0 bases from J, leaving 13 bases between. The CDR3 nucleotides read TGTGCCAGCAGTTCCTCCGCGGCAGATAGCAATCAGCCCCAGCATTTT. It specifies CASSSSAADSNQPQHF.

The rearrangement joins TRBV5-1 to TRBJ2-3; tentative D call: TRBD1 (6 bases). The CDR3 is 14 amino acids. The germline CDR1 and CDR2 sequences are SGHRS and YFSETQ. V lost 4 bases and J lost 2, with 11 bases in between. The CDR3 protein is CASSGGQSTDTQYF. The CDR3 DNA sequence: TGCGCCAGCAGCGGCGGACAGTCCACAGATACGCAGTATTTT.

V usage is TRBV27 and J usage is TRBJ1-2, with D unresolved. This CDR3 is built from 12 residues. The V gene's germline CDR1 is MNHEY and CDR2 SMNVEV (reference sequence). The V gene lost 5 bases and the J gene lost 7 bases, with 11 bases spanning the gap. In DNA, the CDR3 is TGTGCCAGCAGTCCAACCGGGGTTGGCTACACCTTC. Encoded protein: CASSPTGVGYTF.

The chain is built from TRBV25-1 and TRBJ1-5; D gene ambiguous. The CDR3 is 14 amino acids. CDR1 and CDR2 (germline): MGHDK, SYGVNS. Trimming shortened V by 2 bases and J by 9 bases, and 14 bases separated the two germline ends. In nucleotides, the CDR3 is TGTGCCAGCAGTGAAGGCGCAACCTTACGGCCCCAGCATTTT. The encoded protein is CASSEGATLRPQHF. Drawing the rest from reference TRBV25-1 and TRBJ1-5, the complete variable domain is EADIYQTPRYLVIGTGKKITLECSQTMGHDKMYWYQQDPGMELHLIHYSYGVNSTEKGDLSSESTVSRIRTEHFPLTLESARPSHTSQYLCASSEGATLRPQHFGDGTRLSIL.

The chain recombines TRBV28 with TRBJ1-2, with D possibly being TRBD1 (5 bases). Trimming pared 8 bases from V and 3 bases from J, leaving 16 bases between. The CDR3 runs 14 residues. Per the germline V gene, CDR1 is MDHEN and CDR2 is SYDVKM. The CDR3 is CASGGEPLHYGYTF. The CDR3 bases are TGTGCCAGCGGGGGGGAGCCCCTCCACTATGGCTACACCTTC.

The V gene is TRBV9, the J gene TRBJ2-5; 7 bases align to TRBD1. V trimming: 5 bases; J trimming: 5 bases; junction bases outside the gene matches: 6. CDR3 length: 13 amino acids. Per the germline V gene, CDR1 is SGDLS and CDR2 is YYNGEE. CDR3 protein: CASRNRGHETQYF. The CDR3 DNA reads TGTGCCAGCAGAAACAGGGGCCACGAGACCCAGTACTTC.

This sequence joins TRBV19 and TRBJ2-7, with D possibly being TRBD1 (6 bases). V was pared by 3 bases and J by 2 bases, with 23 bases between. Germline CDR1 reads LNHDA; CDR2 reads SQIVND (reference sequence). The CDR3 is 18 amino acids. CDR3 DNA: TGTGCCAGTAGTATTGGGATGTGGGGGCACAATCCGACCTACGAGCAGTACTTC. It codes for CASSIGMWGHNPTYEQYF.

The rearrangement links TRBV5-5 to TRBJ2-7; 8 positions match TRBD1. V lost 1 base and J lost 0; bases outside the gene matches: 6. This CDR3 has 16 amino acids. CDR1 is SGHKS, CDR2 YYEKEE, per germline (reference sequence). This CDR3 reads CASSLFGQGYSYEQYF. In DNA, the CDR3 is TGTGCCAGCAGCTTGTTTGGACAGGGATACTCCTACGAGCAGTACTTC.

The genes are TRBV6-4 and TRBJ2-1; 7 nucleotides agree with TRBD1. This CDR3 region has 18 residues. J gave up 0 bases and V 2 bases, and 10 bases lay outside the gene matches. CDR1 is MRHNA, CDR2 SNTAGT, per germline. Here the CDR3 reads CASSDRGWRQGSYNEQFF. The CDR3 nucleotides read TGTGCCAGCAGTGACCGAGGTTGGAGACAGGGCTCCTACAATGAGCAGTTCTTC.

This chain links TRBV9 with TRBJ1-2; the D is unclear. The CDR3 is 14 amino acids. Trimming stripped 0 bases from V and 10 bases from J, with 16 bases between. The germline V gene has CDR1 SGDLS and CDR2 YYNGEE. CDR3 nucleotides: TGTGCCAGCAGCGTAGGAGGGTCGAGTGCCGACTACACCTTC. This sequence encodes CASSVGGSSADYTF.

The chain has TRBV14 and TRBJ2-1; D perhaps matches TRBD2 (6 bases). CDR3 length equals 15 residues. Trimming shortened V by 4 bases and J by 5 bases, and 15 bases separated the two germline ends. Germline CDR1 SGHDN, CDR2 FVKESK. The CDR3 sequence: CASSRAGTWDNEQFF. In DNA, the CDR3 is TGTGCCAGCAGCCGAGCCGGGACTTGGGACAATGAGCAGTTCTTC.

Comment on this clone: Additional DNA sequences in this sample encode the identical CDR3. The chain links TRBV5-1 to TRBJ1-2; no reliable D call. V was pared by 0 bases and J by 4 bases, with 7 bases between. Per germline, CDR1 SGHRS and CDR2 YFSETQ. This CDR3 contains 13 residues. For the CDR3, the DNA is TGCGCCAGCAGCTTGGACAGAACCTATGGCTACACCTTC. As protein: CASSLDRTYGYTF.

This sequence joins TRBV28 and TRBJ1-5; no clear D gene. The V end was cut by 4 bases, the J end by 0 bases, with 10 bases between. Germline CDR1 reads MDHEN; CDR2 reads SYDVKM. The length of the CDR3 is 15 residues. As DNA, the CDR3 is TGTGCCAGCAGTTGGAATGGACGTAGCAATCAGCCCCAGCATTTT. It is translated as CASSWNGRSNQPQHF.

V is TRBV15 and J is TRBJ2-6; the D gene is possibly TRBD1 (5 bases). CDR1 is LNHNV, CDR2 YYDKDF, per germline (reference sequence). CDR3 length: 16 amino acids. Deletions cut 1 base from V and 2 bases from J, with 9 bases between. CDR3 residues: CATSRGAGTGANVLTF. DNA for the CDR3: TGTGCCACCAGCAGAGGCGCAGGGACTGGGGCCAACGTCCTGACTTTC.

The chain carries TRBV28 and TRBJ1-1; a possible D gene is TRBD1 (5 bases). The CDR3 is 13 amino acids. Germline CDR1 is MDHEN and CDR2 is SYDVKM. The V and J ends lost 7 bases and 3 bases respectively, with 12 bases between them. The CDR3 DNA is TGTGCCAGCATGGGGGGATGGTACACTGAAGCTTTCTTT. It encodes CASMGGWYTEAFF.

The chain couples TRBV20-1 to TRBJ1-5, with D unclear. CDR3 size: 11 residues. The V gene lost 2 bases and the J gene lost 12 bases, with 11 bases spanning the gap. CDR1 is DFQATT and CDR2 is SNEGSKA in the germline V gene (reference sequence). CDR3 residues: CSARSQAHQHF. The CDR3 region has the DNA TGCAGTGCTAGATCCCAGGCCCACCAGCATTTT.

The V gene is TRBV6-6, the J gene TRBJ1-5; D unclear. From germline, CDR1 is MNHNY and CDR2 SVGAGI (reference sequence). V lost 5 bases and J 3 bases, leaving 8 bases between the germline ends. The CDR3 covers 13 residues. The CDR3 nucleotides are TGTGCCAGCAGTACAGCTAACAATCAGCCCCAGCATTTT. Translating gives CASSTANNQPQHF.

This clone showed up just once. The V gene is TRBV9, the J gene TRBJ2-7; D possibly corresponds to TRBD2 (6 bases). Germline CDR1 reads SGDLS; CDR2 reads YYNGEE. V lost 0 bases and J lost 2, with 12 bases in between. The CDR3 spans 15 residues. The CDR3 loop reads CASSVEGTAAYEQYF. CDR3 bases: TGTGCCAGCAGCGTAGAGGGGACTGCCGCCTACGAGCAGTACTTC.